The entry below describes one T cell receptor beta chain. Its specificity is not known. As for time point: persistent/refractory GD, antithyroid drugs over 5 years with positive TRAb. The TCR library was prepared using RNA isolated from PBMCs. V lost 3 bases and J lost 3, with 21 bases in between. Germline values: CDR1 SGHAT, CDR2 FQNNGV. The CDR3 loop spans 17 amino acids. The sample is drawn from a study of regulatory T cells in long-lasting Graves disease. Study conclusions and caveats: It was in persistent disease that TRBV28, TRBJ1-2 and TRBJ2-5 were favored. Blood alone, not thyroid tissue, was studied.

Library construction for TCR beta used iRepertoire HTBI primers and Arm-PCR of CDR3 regions. MiXCR, run by TCRdb on the multiplex PCR reads, gives a single entry per CDR3 protein. Among under 450,000 distinct CDR3 sequences listed, about 23% were seen once. The source was peripheral blood mononuclear cells (PBMCs), collected when the disease was refractory, from a patient treated with antithyroid drugs. V gene TRBV11-2 combines with J gene TRBJ2-7, with D tentatively TRBD1 (6 bases). This receptor was obtained from a woman in her thirties or forties with Graves disease. In nucleotides, the CDR3 is TGTGCCAGCAGCTTCCCCCTTCCGCAGGGGATTGACTACGAGCAGTACTTC. The encoded protein is CASSFPLPQGIDYEQYF. Variable domain in full (rest from reference TRBV11-2 and TRBJ2-7): EAGVAQSPRYKIIEKRQSVAFWCNPISGHATLYWYQQILGQGPKLLIQFQNNGVVDDSQLPKDRFSAERLKGVDSTLKIQPAKLEDSAVYLCASSFPLPQGIDYEQYFGPGTRLTVT.